The next 22 T cell receptor beta chains were all read from a single sample in a study of T cells in Graves' hyperthyroidism and ophthalmopathy. Amplified regions were TCR beta CDR3 sequences from RNA transcripts. With the HTBI primer set, the TCR CDR3 went through a first round of RT-PCR. TCRdb called the multiplex PCR reads again in MiXCR, with one record for every CDR3 protein. The table includes about 300,000 distinct CDR3 sequences, approximately 18% detected once. Source material: blood. The receptors stem from a man aged 45-60 years with Graves' ophthalmopathy.

This clonotype was observed at least ten times. The chain couples TRBV5-5 to TRBJ2-2; no reliable D call. The germline V gene has CDR1 SGHKS and CDR2 YYEKEE (reference sequence). This CDR3 comprises 13 residues. The V end was cut by 4 bases, the J end by 6 bases, with 10 bases between. CDR3 sequence (DNA): TGTGCCAGCAGCGGCGTGGGTTCCGGGGAGCTGTTTTTT. Translating gives CASSGVGSGELFF.

This clonotype was recorded at least ten times. The chain employs TRBV5-1 and TRBJ2-1; D might be TRBD2 (7 bases). Germline-derived CDR1 and CDR2 are SGHRS and YFSETQ. This CDR3 has 14 residues. Trimming left V 6 bases short and J 6 bases short, with 16 bases between. The CDR3 sequence is CASTIEGGTNEQFF. Written as DNA, the CDR3 is TGCGCCAGCACCATCGAGGGGGGGACCAATGAGCAGTTCTTC.

The rearrangement uses TRBV7-2 and TRBJ2-7, with 9 bases identical to TRBD2. The CDR3 length is 15 residues. Germline V CDR1 and CDR2: SGHTA, FQGNSA. V trimming: 5 bases; J trimming: 2 bases; junction bases outside the gene matches: 7. The CDR3 sequence is CASSEVAGVAYEQYF. The CDR3 DNA reads TGTGCCAGCAGCGAGGTAGCGGGGGTGGCCTACGAGCAGTACTTC. The full variable domain, in which reference TRBV7-2 and TRBJ2-7 provide the parts outside the CDR3, is GAGVSQSPSNKVTEKGKDVELRCDPISGHTALYWYRQSLGQGLEFLIYFQGNSAPDKSGLPSDRFSAERTGGSVSTLTIQRTQQEDSAVYLCASSEVAGVAYEQYFGPGTRLTVT.

This clonotype came up a few times. The gene calls are TRBV10-3 and TRBJ2-1; weak D call: TRBD2 (5 bases). The V end lost 2 bases, the J end lost 9 bases, and 17 bases lay between the germline ends. The CDR3 covers 15 residues. Germline CDR1 reads ENHRY; CDR2 reads SYGVKD. As DNA, the CDR3 is TGTGCCATCAGTGAGGATGTGACTCGAGAGGGTGAGCAGTTCTTC. Protein: CAISEDVTREGEQFF.

This clonotype was picked up many times. CDR3: CASSQVDRAETQYF. In DNA, the CDR3 is TGTGCCAGCAGCCAAGTGGACAGGGCAGAGACCCAGTACTTC. The chain couples TRBV3-1 to TRBJ2-5; 8 bases match TRBD1. After removal of 1 base from V and 4 bases from J, the junction contained 2 bases not matched to a gene. This CDR3 spans 14 amino acids. In germline, CDR1 is LGHDT, CDR2 YNNKEL (reference sequence).

This clonotype was seen a handful of times. V is TRBV28 and J is TRBJ2-1, with D perhaps TRBD2 (5 bases). The CDR3 length is 11 residues. V was trimmed by 7 bases and J by 13 bases, leaving 14 bases between them. The germline V gene has CDR1 MDHEN and CDR2 SYDVKM. CDR3 sequence: CASTPGGSQFF. For the CDR3, the DNA is TGTGCCAGCACCCCCGGAGGATCACAGTTCTTC.

This clonotype was observed many times. V is TRBV7-3 and J is TRBJ2-1; D is perhaps TRBD1 (8 bases). CDR1 is SGHTA and CDR2 is FQGTGA in the germline V gene. The CDR3 extends over 17 amino acids. Trimming pared 5 bases from V and 6 bases from J, leaving 23 bases between. The CDR3 region is CASSLGQGGVFSNEQFF. DNA of the CDR3: TGTGCCAGCAGCCTAGGACAGGGAGGGGTTTTCAGCAATGAGCAGTTCTTC.

This clonotype was detected ten times or more. J is TRBJ2-3 and V is TRBV7-9; 11 nucleotides match TRBD2. The V gene's germline CDR1 is SEHNR and CDR2 FQNEAQ (reference sequence). The V and J ends lost 8 bases and 2 bases, in that order; junction bases with no gene match: 6. This CDR3 region has 15 residues. The CDR3: CASGTTSGITDTQYF. In DNA, the CDR3 is TGTGCCAGCGGAACGACTAGCGGGATCACAGATACGCAGTATTTT.

This clonotype has just a few counts. The chain has TRBV13 and TRBJ2-7; no firm D call. The ends were cut back, 5 bases at V and 1 base at J, with 15 bases in the middle. The CDR3 extends over 15 amino acids. Germline CDR1 and CDR2: PRHDT and FYEKMQ (reference sequence). CDR3 nucleotides: TGTGCCAGCAGCGGTCCCGTCGTGTCTTCCTACGAGCAGTACTTC. This sequence encodes CASSGPVVSSYEQYF.

The chain carries TRBV5-6 and TRBJ1-2; perhaps TRBD1 as D (5 bases). V was clipped by 0 bases and J by 0 bases, with 12 bases between them. Germline loops: CDR1 SGHDT, CDR2 YYEEEE. The length of the CDR3 is 16 residues. CDR3 loop: CASSLVRQLSNYGYTF. CDR3 in DNA: TGTGCCAGCAGCTTGGTACGACAGCTTTCTAACTATGGCTACACCTTC.

This clonotype has at least ten counts. This chain connects TRBV19 to TRBJ2-2; D call uncertain. The V gene lost 2 bases and the J gene lost 10 bases, with 11 bases spanning the gap. The CDR3 runs to 13 residues. Germline lookup yields CDR1 LNHDA and CDR2 SQIVND (reference sequence). DNA of the CDR3: TGTGCCAGTAGTATAAGGATGGGCGAGGAGCTGTTTTTT. Translated: CASSIRMGEELFF. The full variable domain, in which reference TRBV19 and TRBJ2-2 provide the parts outside the CDR3, is DGGITQSPKYLFRKEGQNVTLSCEQNLNHDAMYWYRQDPGQGLRLIYYSQIVNDFQKGDIAEGYSVSREKKESFPLTVTSAQKNPTAFYLCASSIRMGEELFFGEGSRLTVL.

Many counts were recorded for this clonotype. This sequence joins TRBV5-1 and TRBJ1-1, with D maybe TRBD1 (5 bases). The CDR3 totals 14 residues. Germline V gene lookup returns CDR1 SGHRS and CDR2 YFSETQ. Trimming cost V 1 base and J 4 bases, with 11 bases left between them. This chain's CDR3 is CASSLSGFATEAFF. The CDR3 DNA reads as TGCGCCAGCAGCTTGTCAGGGTTCGCCACTGAAGCTTTCTTT.

A word on this clonotype: This may arise from a read error, as a much more abundant clone is one base away. V and J are TRBV30 and TRBJ2-5; a weak D match, TRBD2 (6 bases). The CDR3 length is 16 residues. CDR1 and CDR2 from the germline V gene are GTSNPN and SVGIG (reference sequence). The CDR3 nucleotides read TGTGCCTGGAGTGTAGGGACTTCGAGACTTCAAGAGGCCCAGTACTTC. Translating it yields CAWSVGTSRLQEAQYF.

This rearrangement joins TRBV12-3 or TRBV12-4 to TRBJ1-1, with D possibly TRBD1 on 5 matching bases. V lost 5 bases and J 4 bases, leaving 11 bases between the germline ends. The CDR3 sequence is 13 residues long. Here the CDR3 DNA reads TGTGCCAGCAGTCTTCAGACAGCCACTGAAGCTTTCTTT. Its protein is CASSLQTATEAFF.

This clonotype came up a few times. This chain uses TRBV9 with TRBJ2-7; 11 bases agree with TRBD2. Per the germline V gene, CDR1 is SGDLS and CDR2 is YYNGEE. Losses at the gene ends were 4 bases for V and 1 base for J; bases not matched to a gene: 4. This CDR3 comprises 15 residues. CDR3 nucleotides: TGTGCCAGCAGCATGGGACTAGCGGAATCCTACGAGCAGTACTTC. Protein product: CASSMGLAESYEQYF.

This chain connects TRBV4-1 to TRBJ2-7; a weak D match, TRBD2 (6 bases). This CDR3 region has 14 residues. Germline values: CDR1 MGHRA, CDR2 YSYEKL. V lost 0 bases and J 5 bases, leaving 11 bases between the germline ends. CDR3 nucleotides: TGCGCCAGCAGCCAAGATCGGGGGTTGAACGAGCAGTACTTC. It codes for CASSQDRGLNEQYF.

This clonotype is a singleton in its sample. The chain joins TRBV24-1 to TRBJ2-3; the match to TRBD2 covers 10 bases. CDR1 is KGHDR, CDR2 SFDVKD, per germline. The CDR3 has 18 residues. J lost 0 bases, V lost 4 bases, and 9 bases had no gene match. The CDR3 reads CATSDITSGVPSTDTQYF. CDR3 sequence (DNA): TGTGCCACCAGTGACATAACTAGCGGGGTACCAAGCACAGATACGCAGTATTTT.

The chain employs TRBV28 and TRBJ2-2, with 11 bases aligning to TRBD1. The junction had 6 bases not matched to a gene; V was cut back by 8 bases and J by 7 bases. Germline CDR1 MDHEN, CDR2 SYDVKM. The CDR3 is 14 amino acids. CDR3 amino acids: CASGQGAQGGELFF. CDR3 bases: TGTGCCAGCGGACAGGGGGCGCAGGGCGGGGAGCTGTTTTTT.

This clonotype was counted only a few times. This chain uses TRBV12-3 or TRBV12-4 with TRBJ2-7; 11 nucleotides align to TRBD2. This CDR3 is 18 amino acids long. Trimming at V came to 4 bases and at J to 7 bases, leaving 18 bases not matched to a gene. The CDR3 sequence: CASSYTTPGTSGIGEQYF. The CDR3, as DNA: TGTGCCAGCAGTTACACTACCCCCGGGACTAGCGGTATTGGAGAGCAGTACTTC.

The rearrangement links TRBV9 to TRBJ1-2; 7 nucleotides match TRBD1. V dropped 2 bases and J dropped 4; count of bases not matched to a gene: 11. Germline V lookup: CDR1 SGDLS, CDR2 YYNGEE. The CDR3 has 16 amino acids. The CDR3 reads CASSVRATGNGYGYTF. The CDR3 DNA sequence: TGTGCCAGCAGCGTCCGGGCGACAGGGAATGGCTATGGCTACACCTTC.

The gene calls are TRBV10-1 and TRBJ2-7; D tentatively fits TRBD1 or TRBD2 (5 bases each). This CDR3 region has 13 residues. V was cut by 5 bases and J by 5 bases, with 13 bases left in between. Germline CDR1 and CDR2: WNHNN and SYGVQD (reference sequence). DNA of the CDR3: TGCGCCAGCAGTAGGGACCTGAGGGACGAGCAGTACTTC. Translating gives CASSRDLRDEQYF.

The V and J genes are TRBV30 and TRBJ1-4; the D gene is possibly TRBD1 (5 bases). The CDR3 runs 14 residues. Germline CDR1 is GTSNPN and CDR2 is SVGIG (reference sequence). Trimming pared 2 bases from V and 8 bases from J, leaving 15 bases between. The CDR3 spells CAWSPVGPREKLFF. As DNA, the CDR3 is TGTGCCTGGAGTCCCGTGGGGCCTCGGGAAAAACTGTTTTTT. The entire variable domain, with the rest obtained from reference TRBV30 and TRBJ1-4, is as follows: SQTIHQWPATLVQPVGSPLSLECTVEGTSNPNLYWYRQAAGRGLQLLFYSVGIGQISSEVPQNLSASRPQDRQFILSSKKLLLSDSGFYLCAWSPVGPREKLFFGSGTQLSVL.